This is a list of T cell receptor beta chains from one sample in a study of T-cell memory formation after mild COVID-19. TCRdb passed the 5' RACE reads through MiXCR, listing each CDR3 protein once. The sample comprises over 300,000 distinct CDR3 sequences, 20% to 25% of which are singletons, and 21% rests with the top ten. The sequenced sample consisted of PBMCs or a T cell subset sorted from them (not recorded which). Receptor source: a young man who had mild COVID-19 (a few samples of this study predate the infection). Cell type and time point are not known. Both conserved end residues are part of each CDR3. A D gene is named only where the DNA matches it firmly. For some rows the clone size is stated as once, few or many, or as a class when expanded; others skip it.

J gene	D gene	V gene	clone size	CDR3 protein	CDR3 DNA
TRBJ1-2	NA	TRBV4-3	many	CASSQDGNYGYTF	TGCGCCAGCAGCCAAGACGGGAACTATGGCTACACCTTC
TRBJ2-1	NA	TRBV18	many	CASSPPLRGTGNEQFF	TGTGCCAGCTCACCACCGTTAAGGGGTACAGGCAATGAGCAGTTCTTC
TRBJ2-3	NA	TRBV6-2/TRBV6-3	NA	CASSYSNVVLPDTQYF	TGTGCCAGCAGTTACTCGAATGTGGTTCTTCCAGATACGCAGTATTTT
TRBJ1-2	TRBD1	TRBV5-1	many	CASSYDSGGGGGYTF	TGCGCCAGCAGCTACGATTCAGGGGGCGGAGGTGGCTACACCTTC
TRBJ2-1	NA	TRBV6-1	few	CASTSGEFYNEQFF	TGTGCCAGCACGTCAGGGGAGTTCTACAATGAGCAGTTCTTC
TRBJ1-1	NA	TRBV11-2	many	CASSLLGDTEAFF	TGTGCCAGCAGCTTACTAGGTGATACTGAAGCTTTCTTT
TRBJ1-1	NA	TRBV5-1	NA	CASKESAGVRYTEAFF	TGCGCCAGCAAGGAGTCGGCAGGGGTTCGATACACTGAAGCTTTCTTT
TRBJ2-3	NA	TRBV20-1	few	CSARDVAGGTQYF	TGCAGTGCTAGAGATGTTGCTGGGGGTACGCAGTATTTT
TRBJ2-3	NA	TRBV14	NA	CASSQGLLSIDTQYF	TGTGCCAGCAGCCAAGGTTTACTTTCTATCGATACGCAGTATTTT
TRBJ2-2	TRBD2	TRBV27	NA	CASSLWTSGGATGELFF	TGTGCCAGCAGTTTATGGACTAGCGGGGGGGCGACCGGGGAGCTGTTTTTT
TRBJ1-5	TRBD1	TRBV15	NA	CATSRVKGAQPQHF	TGTGCCACCAGCAGAGTGAAGGGGGCTCAGCCCCAGCATTTT
TRBJ2-2	TRBD2	TRBV7-9	once	CASRDRVAGNTGELFF	TGTGCCAGCCGCGATCGGGTAGCGGGGAACACCGGGGAGCTGTTTTTT
TRBJ1-4	NA	TRBV12-3/TRBV12-4	NA	CASSFSTNEKLFF	TGTGCCAGCAGTTTTTCGACTAATGAAAAACTGTTTTTT
TRBJ2-3	TRBD2	TRBV4-2	many	CASSSSGGATDTQYF	TGTGCCAGCAGCTCGAGCGGGGGGGCCACAGATACGCAGTATTTT
TRBJ1-5	NA	TRBV19	few	CASSILGGSPQHF	TGTGCCAGTAGTATTTTAGGAGGGTCGCCCCAGCATTTT
TRBJ2-3	NA	TRBV11-2	few	CASSLNPRGDTQYF	TGTGCCAGCAGCCTCAATCCAAGGGGAGATACGCAGTATTTT
TRBJ1-1	NA	TRBV16	NA	CASRRVGGHRNTEAFF	TGTGCCAGCAGGAGGGTGGGAGGGCACCGGAACACTGAAGCTTTCTTT
TRBJ1-1	NA	TRBV28	few	CASSPNEGRNTEAFF	TGTGCCAGCAGTCCGAACGAGGGGCGGAACACTGAAGCTTTCTTT
TRBJ2-5	TRBD1	TRBV7-2	few	CASSLEHRGPEETQYF	TGTGCCAGCAGCTTAGAACACAGGGGGCCCGAAGAGACCCAGTACTTC
TRBJ2-1	TRBD2	TRBV24-1	NA	CATSVRAGTYNEQFF	TGTGCCACCAGTGTACGAGCGGGGACGTACAATGAGCAGTTCTTC
TRBJ2-7	NA	TRBV6-6	few	CASSYSAAGDEQYF	TGTGCCAGCAGTTACTCCGCGGCCGGGGACGAGCAGTACTTC
TRBJ2-1	TRBD2	TRBV20-1	NA	CSASGSGGPIEQFF	TGCAGTGCTAGTGGCAGCGGGGGGCCGATTGAGCAGTTCTTC
TRBJ1-1	TRBD1	TRBV20-1	NA	CSAGAGGTEAFF	TGCAGTGCTGGAGCAGGGGGCACTGAAGCTTTCTTT
TRBJ2-5	NA	TRBV12-3/TRBV12-4	few	CASNNYRDRRETQYF	TGTGCCAGCAATAATTATCGGGACCGGCGGGAGACCCAGTACTTC
TRBJ2-3	NA	TRBV6-5	few	CASKPWDTGTDTQYF	TGTGCCAGCAAACCCTGGGACACCGGCACAGATACGCAGTATTTT
TRBJ2-3	TRBD1	TRBV27	NA	CASSSYRDRQTDTQYF	TGTGCCAGCAGTTCATACCGGGACAGGCAAACAGATACGCAGTATTTT